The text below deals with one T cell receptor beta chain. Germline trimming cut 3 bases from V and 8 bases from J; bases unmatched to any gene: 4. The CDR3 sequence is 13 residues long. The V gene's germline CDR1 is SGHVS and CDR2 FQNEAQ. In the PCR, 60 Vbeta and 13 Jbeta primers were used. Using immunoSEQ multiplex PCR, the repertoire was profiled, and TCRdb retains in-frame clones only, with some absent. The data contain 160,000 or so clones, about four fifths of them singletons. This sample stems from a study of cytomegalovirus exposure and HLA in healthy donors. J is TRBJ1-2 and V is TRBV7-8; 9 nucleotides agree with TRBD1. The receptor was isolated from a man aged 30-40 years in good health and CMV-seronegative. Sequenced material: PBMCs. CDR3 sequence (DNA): TGTGCCAGCAGCTTGATGACAGGGGGAGGCTACACCTTC. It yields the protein CASSLMTGGGYTF.